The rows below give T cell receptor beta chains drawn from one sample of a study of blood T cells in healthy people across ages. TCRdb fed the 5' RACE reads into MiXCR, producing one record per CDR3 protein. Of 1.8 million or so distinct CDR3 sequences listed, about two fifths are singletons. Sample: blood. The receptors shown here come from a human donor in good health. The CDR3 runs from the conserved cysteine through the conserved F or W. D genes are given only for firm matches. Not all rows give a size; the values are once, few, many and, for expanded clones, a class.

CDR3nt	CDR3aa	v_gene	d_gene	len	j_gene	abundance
TGTGCCACCAGTGATTTTTCTGGCGGGGGGGTTGGTGAGCAGTTCTTC	CATSDFSGGGVGEQFF	TRBV24-1	TRBD2	16	TRBJ2-1	few
TGCAGTGCTAGAGCTAGAGAGGATTCACCCCTCCACTTT	CSARAREDSPLHF	TRBV20-1	NA	13	TRBJ1-6	NA
TGCGCCAGCAGCCAACACCACGGACAGGGGCGGCGTGGCTACACCTTC	CASSQHHGQGRRGYTF	TRBV4-3	TRBD1	16	TRBJ1-2	NA
TGTGCCAACAGCTCTACTAGCGGGGGGGCTGGGTCCGAGCAGTTCTTC	CANSSTSGGAGSEQFF	TRBV7-8	TRBD2	16	TRBJ2-1	NA
TGCAGTCGACAGAGCTATGGCTACACCTTC	CSRQSYGYTF	TRBV29-1	NA	10	TRBJ1-2	NA
TGTGCCAGCAGCCAAGGACCTTTGGAAGAGACCCAGTACTTC	CASSQGPLEETQYF	TRBV4-2	NA	14	TRBJ2-5	NA
TGCGCCAGCAGCTTAACAGGGTTAACAGGGTTGGACGAGCAGTACTTC	CASSLTGLTGLDEQYF	TRBV5-1	NA	16	TRBJ2-7	few
TGTGCCAGCAGCCAAGGACTAGCGGGGGTCTATGAGCAGTTCTTC	CASSQGLAGVYEQFF	TRBV4-2	TRBD2	15	TRBJ2-1	NA
TGTGCCAGCATGGGCAGGGAAGAAGATACGCAGTATTTT	CASMGREEDTQYF	TRBV2	NA	13	TRBJ2-3	NA
TGTGCCAGCAGTCGCTTTCGGGTCTCCTACGAGCAGTACTTC	CASSRFRVSYEQYF	TRBV28	NA	14	TRBJ2-7	few
TGCAGCGTTGAATCCGGGTTCAATACTGAAACTTTCTTT	CSVESGFNTETFF	TRBV29-1	NA	13	TRBJ1-1	few
TGTGCCAGCAACCGGAACACTGAAGCTTTCTTT	CASNRNTEAFF	TRBV6-5	NA	11	TRBJ1-1	many
TGTGCCAGCAGCTCGCGGACCCATAGCACAGATACGCAGTATTTT	CASSSRTHSTDTQYF	TRBV11-2	NA	15	TRBJ2-3	few
TGTGCCAGCAGTTACTTCGGACTAGCGGCCGGTTCCTACGAGCAGTACTTC	CASSYFGLAAGSYEQYF	TRBV6-6	TRBD2	17	TRBJ2-7	few
TGTGCCATCAGTGGACAGGGGATTTCCTACAAGCAGTACTTC	CAISGQGISYKQYF	TRBV10-3	TRBD1	14	TRBJ2-7	once
TGTGCCAGCGCAGGAGGATTACAGAGGAACACTGAAGCTTTCTTT	CASAGGLQRNTEAFF	TRBV11-1	NA	15	TRBJ1-1	few
TGTGCCAGCAGCCACGCTAGTGACTACGAGCAGTACTTC	CASSHASDYEQYF	TRBV14	NA	13	TRBJ2-7	few
TGTGCCAGCAGTTTGGGGACAGACACCTACGAGCAGTACTTC	CASSLGTDTYEQYF	TRBV6-5	TRBD1	14	TRBJ2-7	few
TGTGCCAGCAGTACTATTCCGGCAGGCCCAAACACTGAAGCTTTCTTT	CASSTIPAGPNTEAFF	TRBV6-6	NA	16	TRBJ1-1	few
TGTGCCAGCAGTTTATTGACAGGAGATACAGATACGCAGTATTTT	CASSLLTGDTDTQYF	TRBV28	NA	15	TRBJ2-3	NA
TGCAGTGCTAGAGAACAGCCTCATCAGCCCCAGCATTTT	CSAREQPHQPQHF	TRBV20-1	NA	13	TRBJ1-5	NA
TGTGCCAGCAGTGACGAGCACACCGGGGAGCTGTTTTTT	CASSDEHTGELFF	TRBV6-4	NA	13	TRBJ2-2	NA
TGTGCCAGCAGTGAAAGGGCTGGAATCGAGACCCAGTACTTC	CASSERAGIETQYF	TRBV2	NA	14	TRBJ2-5	few
TGTGCCAGCAGCCCAGGGGGACAGGGAGCCTATGGCTACACCTTC	CASSPGGQGAYGYTF	TRBV12-3/TRBV12-4	TRBD1	15	TRBJ1-2	NA
TGTGCCTCCTCAAACGGAGCAAACACCGGGGAGCTGTTTTTT	CASSNGANTGELFF	TRBV19	NA	14	TRBJ2-2	few
TGCGCCAGCAGCACCGGGACAAGGGGCAATTCACCCCTCCACTTT	CASSTGTRGNSPLHF	TRBV5-1	NA	15	TRBJ1-6	few
TGTGCCAGCAGCCACCGAGCGGGGGGCAGCACAGATACGCAGTATTTT	CASSHRAGGSTDTQYF	TRBV4-2	TRBD2	16	TRBJ2-3	few
TGTGCCACCAGCAGGGTGGGGGGGCAGCCCCAGCATTTT	CATSRVGGQPQHF	TRBV15	NA	13	TRBJ1-5	NA
TGTGCCAGCAGCTTTGGAGTCCAGCGGGGGATATATGAGCAGTTCTTC	CASSFGVQRGIYEQFF	TRBV5-5	TRBD2	16	TRBJ2-1	few
TGCGCCAGCAGCCTGCCGGGGGGAGATAGGGGCTACACCTTC	CASSLPGGDRGYTF	TRBV4-3	NA	14	TRBJ1-2	NA
TGTGCCAGCAGCTCCCGCGGGGGGTTCTACAATGAGCAGTTCTTC	CASSSRGGFYNEQFF	TRBV7-9	TRBD2	15	TRBJ2-1	NA
TGCAGTGCCCAGGTTAGCGGGAACTACAATGAGCAGTTCTTC	CSAQVSGNYNEQFF	TRBV20-1	TRBD2	14	TRBJ2-1	NA
TGCAGTGCTAGAGTGCTAGCGGGGGAATTGGAGACCCAGTACTTC	CSARVLAGELETQYF	TRBV20-1	TRBD2	15	TRBJ2-5	few
TGCAGTGCAACCCACTGGGCGAACACCGGGGAGCTGTTTTTT	CSATHWANTGELFF	TRBV20-1	NA	14	TRBJ2-2	NA
TGTGCCAGCAGTTTAAGCGGGATTGAGAACTATGGCTACACCTTC	CASSLSGIENYGYTF	TRBV12-3/TRBV12-4	NA	15	TRBJ1-2	few
TGTGCCAGCAGCTTGTCCGGGACAGGGTTAGAGACCCAGTACTTC	CASSLSGTGLETQYF	TRBV7-3	TRBD1	15	TRBJ2-5	many
TGTGCCAGCAGTTCGGACAGGCGGGATGAGCAGTTCTTC	CASSSDRRDEQFF	TRBV28	TRBD1	13	TRBJ2-1	NA
TGTGCCAGCAGCTTAGTCGACAGGTACGAGCAGTACTTC	CASSLVDRYEQYF	TRBV7-2	NA	13	TRBJ2-7	few
TGTGCCAGCAGCCCCGGAGGGGACTTGAACACTGAAGCTTTCTTT	CASSPGGDLNTEAFF	TRBV9	NA	15	TRBJ1-1	few
TGTGCCAGCAGCCCACTAGCGGGGGAGGGAAAGACCCAGTACTTC	CASSPLAGEGKTQYF	TRBV4-2	TRBD2	15	TRBJ2-5	NA
TGTGCCAGCAGTTTGCGGACAGGGAACACTGAAGCTTTCTTT	CASSLRTGNTEAFF	TRBV7-2	TRBD1	14	TRBJ1-1	many
TGTGCCACCAGCAGAGATGGGGCCCCCAACACTGAAGCTTTCTTT	CATSRDGAPNTEAFF	TRBV15	NA	15	TRBJ1-1	NA
TGCAGTGCTAGACCCGGACAGGCTTGGGGCTACACCTTC	CSARPGQAWGYTF	TRBV20-1	TRBD1	13	TRBJ1-2	few
TGTGCCAGCAGCTTAGAACCGGGACTAGCGGGGGAGACCCAGTACTTC	CASSLEPGLAGETQYF	TRBV11-2	TRBD2	16	TRBJ2-5	NA
TGTGCCAGCAGTGAGAATCCGAACACTGAAGCTTTCTTT	CASSENPNTEAFF	TRBV2	NA	13	TRBJ1-1	NA
TGCGCCAGCAGCCAACAATCCAGGGGTGGCGAGGACATTCAGTACTTC	CASSQQSRGGEDIQYF	TRBV4-1	NA	16	TRBJ2-4	NA
TGCGCCAGCAGCTTGGGACAGGGACTTGCGGGGGAGCAGTTCTTC	CASSLGQGLAGEQFF	TRBV5-1	NA	15	TRBJ2-1	NA
TGCGCCAGCAGCCTAAGCCCCGGGACGAACACTGAAGCTTTCTTT	CASSLSPGTNTEAFF	TRBV4-3	NA	15	TRBJ1-1	NA
TGTGCCAGCCGAACCGGGACAGGCTCTGAAGCTTTCTTT	CASRTGTGSEAFF	TRBV7-9	TRBD1	13	TRBJ1-1	once
TGCGCCAGCAGCTCCTGGACTAGCGTGGGCACAGATGCGCAGTATTTT	CASSSWTSVGTDAQYF	TRBV5-1	TRBD2	16	TRBJ2-3	NA
TGTGCCAGCAGCTTCGACAGGCGGTTAGGCTACACCTTC	CASSFDRRLGYTF	TRBV7-6	NA	13	TRBJ1-2	NA
TGTGCCAGCAGCCCCGAGGGGGATAACTATGGCTACACCTTC	CASSPEGDNYGYTF	TRBV7-3	NA	14	TRBJ1-2	many
TGTGCCACCAGGTGGTCGACTAGTTGGGAGACCCAGTACTTC	CATRWSTSWETQYF	TRBV2	NA	14	TRBJ2-5	NA
TGTGCCTGGAGTGTATTGCGGACAGGGGATGGCTACACCTTC	CAWSVLRTGDGYTF	TRBV30	TRBD1	14	TRBJ1-2	NA
TGTGCCACCAGTGCTTCAAGGGATGAGCAGTACTTC	CATSASRDEQYF	TRBV24-1	NA	12	TRBJ2-7	NA
TGTGCCTCCACAAAAGGAGGGACCGGGACAGGGGGATACGAGCAGTACTTC	CASTKGGTGTGGYEQYF	TRBV10-3	TRBD1	17	TRBJ2-7	few
TGTGCCAGCATGGCCGGGACTGGAACTAAACTGTTTTTT	CASMAGTGTKLFF	TRBV18	NA	13	TRBJ1-4	few
TGTGCCAGCAGCCCCGGCGGGAGGAATAGTGGCTACACCTTC	CASSPGGRNSGYTF	TRBV9	NA	14	TRBJ1-2	NA
TGTGCCAGCAGCCAATATAAGGCTAGCGGGGGTCACAATGAGCAGTTCTTC	CASSQYKASGGHNEQFF	TRBV4-2	TRBD2	17	TRBJ2-1	NA